Each of the 8 T cell receptor beta chains below was sequenced from the same sample in a study of regulatory T cells in long-lasting Graves disease. According to the study, TCR beta libraries were built with iRepertoire HTBI primers and CDR3-region Arm-PCR. TCRdb analysed the multiplex PCR reads with MiXCR anew, one entry per CDR3 protein. Of hundreds of thousands of distinct CDR3 sequences in the sample, 15% to 20% were seen once. Documented time point: newly diagnosed GD, antithyroid drugs for less than 3 months. PBMCs were the source of the RNA used for TCR sequencing. Material: peripheral blood mononuclear cells (PBMCs), obtained at new diagnosis, from a patient treated with antithyroid drugs. These receptor sequences come from a female donor with Graves disease.

In its sample, this clonotype was seen many times. The genes are TRBV5-1 and TRBJ2-1, with TRBD2 identical over 8 bases. The germline CDR1 and CDR2 sequences are SGHRS and YFSETQ. The ends lost 4 bases at V and 2 bases at J; junction bases unmatched: 11. The length of the CDR3 is 17 residues. The CDR3 DNA is TGCGCCAGCAGCCCGAGCACTAGCGGTATAACCTACAATGAGCAGTTCTTC. Translation: CASSPSTSGITYNEQFF.

This clonotype appeared many times. This sequence joins TRBV29-1 and TRBJ1-4, with D possibly matching TRBD1 (6 bases). The germline CDR1 and CDR2 sequences are SQVTM and ANQGSEA. CDR3 length: 12 amino acids. The ends were cut back, 4 bases at V and 7 bases at J, with 10 bases in the middle. The CDR3 coding sequence is TGCAGCGTTGTAGGGGGTGGTGAAAAACTGTTTTTT. As protein: CSVVGGGEKLFF.

This clonotype occurred a few times. The chain employs TRBV25-1 and TRBJ1-6; D is perhaps TRBD1 (6 bases). Trimming pared 6 bases from V and 10 bases from J, leaving 13 bases between. This CDR3 contains 13 residues. Germline CDR1 reads MGHDK; CDR2 reads SYGVNS. The CDR3 DNA reads as TGTGCCAGCAGAACAGGGTTAGGGTCACCCCTCCACTTT. Protein: CASRTGLGSPLHF.

In its sample, this clonotype was seen a few times. V gene TRBV24-1 combines with J gene TRBJ2-1; TRBD2 matches at 8 bases. Germline V CDR1 and CDR2: KGHDR, SFDVKD. Trimming at V came to 3 bases and at J to 4 bases, leaving 13 bases not matched to a gene. The CDR3 runs to 18 residues. The CDR3 protein is CATSDPDSGTRGYNEQFF. DNA of the CDR3: TGTGCCACCAGTGATCCAGATTCGGGGACTAGGGGATACAATGAGCAGTTCTTC.

This clonotype appeared a few times. This chain connects TRBV5-4 to TRBJ2-2; TRBD2 aligns across 8 bases. Germline V gene lookup returns CDR1 SGHNT and CDR2 YYREEE (reference sequence). V gave up 4 bases and J gave up 6 bases; unmatched junction bases: 11. The CDR3 is 16 residues long. In DNA, the CDR3 is TGTGCCAGCAGCCCTCCCGGGAGGGCCGTCGCCGGGGAGCTGTTTTTT. Translating gives CASSPPGRAVAGELFF.

This clonotype has only one observation. The chain uses TRBV28 and TRBJ1-5; the match to TRBD1 covers 10 bases. Germline lookup yields CDR1 MDHEN and CDR2 SYDVKM. The V gene end was trimmed by 5 bases and the J gene end by 7 bases; junction bases not matched to a gene: 17. The CDR3 runs 18 residues. This CDR3 reads CASSQPPWTGGPWQPQHF. The CDR3 DNA follows: TGTGCCAGCAGTCAGCCTCCGTGGACAGGGGGACCATGGCAGCCCCAGCATTTT.

This clonotype was observed at least ten times. The chain couples TRBV3-1 to TRBJ2-7, with D tentatively TRBD2 (5 bases). Germline CDR1 is LGHDT and CDR2 is YNNKEL (reference sequence). Trimming stripped 5 bases from V and 6 bases from J, with 14 bases between. There are 13 residues in the CDR3. The CDR3 DNA is TGTGCCAGCAGCGAGGGTCCCTCCGGCGAGCAGTACTTC. Its protein product is CASSEGPSGEQYF.

This clonotype was recorded at least ten times. CDR3 DNA sequence: TGTGCCAGCAGTTACTCGACTGGACAGGCGTGGATTGCGATTAATTCACCCCTCCACTTT. Its protein product is CASSYSTGQAWIAINSPLHF. The chain has TRBV6-5 and TRBJ1-6; 7 bases are shared with TRBD1. In germline, CDR1 is MNHEY, CDR2 SVGAGI. This CDR3 has 20 residues. V was clipped by 0 bases and J by 6 bases; unmatched bases: 17.